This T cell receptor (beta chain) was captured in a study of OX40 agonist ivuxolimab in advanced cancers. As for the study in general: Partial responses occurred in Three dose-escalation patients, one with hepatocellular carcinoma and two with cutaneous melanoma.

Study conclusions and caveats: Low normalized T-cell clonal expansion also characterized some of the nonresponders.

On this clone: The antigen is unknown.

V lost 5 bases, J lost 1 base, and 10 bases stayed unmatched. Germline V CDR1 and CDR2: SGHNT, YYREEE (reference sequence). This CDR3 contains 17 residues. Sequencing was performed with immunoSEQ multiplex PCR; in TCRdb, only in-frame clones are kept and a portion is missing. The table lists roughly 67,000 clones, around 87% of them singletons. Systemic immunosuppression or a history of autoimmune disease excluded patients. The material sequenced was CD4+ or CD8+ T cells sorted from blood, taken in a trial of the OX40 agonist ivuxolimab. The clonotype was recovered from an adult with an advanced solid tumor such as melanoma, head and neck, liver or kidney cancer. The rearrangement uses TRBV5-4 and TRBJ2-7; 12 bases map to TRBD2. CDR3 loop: CASRPGTSGPPSYEQYF. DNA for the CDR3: TGTGCCAGCAGACCCGGGACTAGCGGGCCCCCGTCCTACGAGCAGTACTTC.